Given below is one T cell receptor beta chain in context. No cognate antigen has been identified for it. Per-nucleotide qualities are absent, and no much larger clonotype sits a single base away. The TCR beta CDR3 regions were amplified from RNA transcripts. A first-round RT-PCR of the TCR CDR3 used the HTBI primer set with the Qiagen OneStep RT-PCR kit. Libraries were constructed in a second round of multiplex PCR, after which size selection and purification were carried out. Paired-end sequencing of the libraries was performed with 100 bp reads on an Illumina HiSeq2000. The source study handled its data this way. SOAPnuke was used to process the raw data, throwing out any read that contained adapters or uncalled bases, had a mean Phred below 15, or lacked an exact constant-primer or identifier match. High-quality paired reads were merged using COPE v1.2.5, and each unique nucleotide sequence was defined as a clonotype. MiTCR v1.1 was used to align clonotypes to the IMGT TRBV, TRBD and TRBJ reference segments. The analysis was restricted to V-J combinations with a frequency above 0.0001, which together covered about 99% of the repertoires. A TCS score was defined as the ratio of F50 (clonal expansion) to E x V (chaos), with BLOSUM62-based TCRdist applied between CDR3 peptides within each V-J. Welch's t-statistics and random forest reduced around 510 V-J features to 13, which were used in a naive Bayes classifier (R e1071). Using fastp at Q25 and MiXCR, TCRdb reprocessed the public reads and kept productive beta chains. Here each entry gathers all rows of one CDR3 protein and keeps the most common genes and DNA. TCRdb's processing, not the study's, gives the V and J calls here. This sample holds 460,000 or so distinct CDR3 sequences; approximately 15% were observed only once. Around a sixth of the sample is in the top ten clones.

A patient counted as having stable Graves' hyperthyroidism if no progression to ophthalmopathy occurred over 18 months of follow-up. Hyperthyroidism patients were newly diagnosed, had a disease duration of under 2 months, and were aged 18 to 65 years. Exclusion was applied to patients with uncontrolled infections, other autoimmune diseases, pregnancy or lactation. Diagnoses were established on the basis of clinical symptoms, serum thyroxine and TRAb, thyroid ultrasound, and orbital computed tomography. PBMCs were isolated from about 9.2 ml of fresh peripheral blood by Ficoll-Paque density gradient centrifugation. Total RNA was extracted using Trizol reagent, and RNA quality was assessed on an Agilent 2100 Bioanalyzer. This entry is derived from a study of T cells in Graves' hyperthyroidism and ophthalmopathy (dated by TCRdb to the late 2010s). General notes on the study: Peripheral blood was sampled at the time of initial diagnosis, prior to any treatment. After blood sampling, hyperthyroidism patients were treated with methimazole at a starting dose of 30 mg daily, and ophthalmopathy patients were treated with high-dose intravenous methylprednisolone. Whether ophthalmopathy could be predicted prospectively was tested in an independent validation cohort made up of some 20 hyperthyroidism patients plus 17 patients who later progressed to ophthalmopathy. The paper reports TCR Vbeta CDR3 sequencing of approximately 140 peripheral blood samples: fewer than 50 ophthalmopathy, 70 to 85 hyperthyroidism and around 17 progressor patients. The 100 discovery patients were randomly split 7:3 into training and test sets. Thyroid tissue and blood T-cell repertoires from six Graves' hyperthyroidism patients were also compared in the study. A discovery cohort of roughly 96 patients, 43 with Graves' ophthalmopathy and under 60 with stable Graves' hyperthyroidism, was used to find distinguishing TCR V-J signatures.

From the cysteine up to the phenylalanine, the CDR3 has a length of 13 residues. The read is trimmed to its CDR3 DNA, 39 bases read in frame from base 1. V and J are truncated by 4 bases and 5 bases respectively, leaving an intervening sequence of 9 bases. Overall study outcomes, separate from this receptor: In validation, the model predicted progression to ophthalmopathy with approximately 71% sensitivity and approximately 72% specificity, a median of roughly seven months before onset. Sample size was not statistically predetermined, and blinding of investigators to group allocation was not performed. Most expanded thyroid clonotypes (frequency above 0.001) were also detected in blood, suggesting blood repertoires may reflect thyroid immune responses. Ophthalmopathy was separated from stable hyperthyroidism by a 13 V-J signature model, with over 85% sensitivity and about 81% specificity obtained in cross-validation and 80%/75% obtained in testing.

This sequence originates from a woman under 30 with Graves' hyperthyroidism. Sequenced material: blood. The chain joins TRBV12-3 or TRBV12-4 to TRBJ1-5, with a weak D call of TRBD1 (5 bases match). Read as DNA, the sequence is TGTGCCAGCAGTTCCGCGGGGGATCAGCCCCAGCATTTT. Translated, this gives CASSSAGDQPQHF.